Listed here are 26 T cell receptor beta chains from one sample, sequenced in a study of blood T cell repertoires in COVID-19. Repertoires were generated with immunoSEQ multiplex PCR, while TCRdb's copy carries only in-frame clones and drops some. The profile shows 150,000 to 200,000 clones, around 90% of them singletons. Sequencing used peripheral blood. The receptors stem from a human donor in a cohort sampled during active COVID-19.

The rearrangement joins TRBV2 to TRBJ1-5; D unresolved. The CDR3 consists of 16 residues. The V gene's germline CDR1 is SNHLY and CDR2 FYNNEI. V was cut by 4 bases and J by 3 bases, with 16 bases left in between. The CDR3 loop is CASSVVEVGYNQPQHF. The CDR3 nucleotides read TGTGCCAGCAGTGTCGTAGAGGTCGGTTACAATCAGCCCCAGCATTTT.

The CDR3 DNA reads as TGTGCCAGCAGCTTACAGGTGGACTACGAGCAGTACTTC. Its translation: CASSLQVDYEQYF. The genes are TRBV5-5 and TRBJ2-7; tentative D call: TRBD1 (5 bases). Between the trimmed V and J ends, which lost 2 bases and 3 bases, there was a span of 9 bases. This CDR3 contains 13 residues. Germline loops: CDR1 SGHKS, CDR2 YYEKEE (reference sequence). The variable domain in full, completed from reference TRBV5-5 and TRBJ2-7, reads DAGVTQSPTHLIKTRGQQVTLRCSPISGHKSVSWYQQVLGQGPQFIFQYYEKEERGRGNFPDRFSARQFPNYSSELNVNALLLGDSALYLCASSLQVDYEQYFGPGTRLTVT.

A remark on this clone: The sample has other DNA sequences that encode this CDR3 too. This chain links TRBV5-1 with TRBJ1-5; possible D gene TRBD1, 6 bases. Germline values: CDR1 SGHRS, CDR2 YFSETQ. V shed 0 bases and J shed 1 base, with 8 bases lying between them. The CDR3 runs 15 residues. The chain's CDR3 is CASSLEGDSNQPQHF. The CDR3 nucleotides are TGCGCCAGCAGCTTGGAGGGGGACAGCAATCAGCCCCAGCATTTT.

This clone came up a few times. V is TRBV11-2 and J is TRBJ2-1; D not resolved. The CDR3 length is 11 residues. Germline-derived CDR1 and CDR2 are SGHAT and FQNNGV. Trimming took 6 bases from V and 10 from J, leaving 10 bases between them. The DNA for the CDR3 is TGTGCCAGCAGTCCCCTGAGGGAGCAGTTCTTC. It yields the protein CASSPLREQFF.

The chain carries TRBV5-4 and TRBJ2-7; a weak D match, TRBD1 (6 bases). Germline V gene lookup returns CDR1 SGHNT and CDR2 YYREEE (reference sequence). Trimming removed 2 bases from V and 4 bases from J, with 13 bases in between. The CDR3 has 14 residues. CDR3 amino acids: CASSLTGIQYEQYF. The DNA for the CDR3 is TGTGCCAGCAGCTTAACAGGGATACAGTACGAGCAGTACTTC.

This sequence joins TRBV7-2 and TRBJ1-2; 8 positions agree with TRBD1. The CDR3 has 14 amino acids. Germline CDR1 is SGHTA and CDR2 is FQGNSA. V lost 1 base, J lost 7 bases, and 5 bases stayed unmatched. CDR3 sequence reads: CASSLGSGGSGYTF. The DNA of the CDR3 is TGTGCCAGCAGCTTAGGATCAGGGGGCAGTGGCTACACCTTC.

This clone has only a few counts. CDR3 loop: CASSSEAGASYNEQFF. Written as DNA, the CDR3 is TGTGCCAGCAGCTCCGAAGCGGGAGCTTCCTACAATGAGCAGTTCTTC. J is TRBJ2-1 and V is TRBV11-2; 8 nucleotides match TRBD2. The CDR3 contains 16 residues. The V gene end was trimmed by 4 bases and the J gene end by 1 base; junction bases not matched to a gene: 6. The germline gives CDR1 SGHAT, CDR2 FQNNGV.

The rearrangement links TRBV20-1 to TRBJ2-5; D unclear. CDR1 and CDR2 (germline): DFQATT, SNEGSKA (reference sequence). Trimming stripped 4 bases from V and 4 bases from J, with 7 bases between. The CDR3 has 11 residues. The CDR3 region has the DNA TGCAGTGCTACCCCCGGAGAGACCCAGTACTTC. Protein sequence: CSATPGETQYF.

This clone has just a few counts. This chain connects TRBV19 to TRBJ2-7, with a weak D call TRBD2 (6 bases). Between the trimmed V and J ends, which lost 5 bases and 4 bases, there was a span of 21 bases. The CDR3 sequence is 16 residues long. Germline CDR1 LNHDA, CDR2 SQIVND (reference sequence). The CDR3 region has the DNA TGTGCCAGTAGTCCATTGGCGGGGCAGGGAGAGTACGAGCAGTACTTC. Translated: CASSPLAGQGEYEQYF.

The chain uses TRBV29-1 and TRBJ1-6; TRBD1 agrees at 10 bases. J lost 8 bases, V lost 5 bases, and 6 bases had no gene match. Germline values: CDR1 SQVTM, CDR2 ANQGSEA. The length of the CDR3 is 14 residues. This CDR3 is CSVKSGTGDSPLHF. In nucleotides, the CDR3 is TGCAGCGTTAAATCCGGGACAGGGGATTCACCCCTCCACTTT.

This clone came up once. The V and J genes are TRBV27 and TRBJ1-2; 8 bases map to TRBD1. This CDR3 has 14 residues. J gave up 5 bases and V 4 bases, and 6 bases lay outside the gene matches. Germline-derived CDR1 and CDR2 are MNHEY and SMNVEV (reference sequence). The CDR3 DNA sequence: TGTGCCAGCAGTTCGGCAGGGGGCGCGTATGGCTACACCTTC. Protein sequence: CASSSAGGAYGYTF.

This chain uses TRBV29-1 with TRBJ2-7; 7 bases are a match to TRBD1. After removal of 6 bases from V and 2 bases from J, the junction contained 7 bases not matched to a gene. There are 13 residues in the CDR3. Germline lookup yields CDR1 SQVTM and CDR2 ANQGSEA. The CDR3 DNA is TGCAGCGTCTACCGGGACAGACCCTACGAGCAGTACTTC. This gives the protein CSVYRDRPYEQYF.

This chain uses TRBV12-3 or TRBV12-4 with TRBJ2-7, with a possible D match to TRBD2 (5 bases). The ends were cut back, 5 bases at V and 2 bases at J, with 10 bases in the middle. The CDR3 contains 13 residues. The CDR3 protein is CASSHGNAYEQYF. The CDR3, as DNA: TGTGCCAGCAGTCACGGGAACGCCTACGAGCAGTACTTC.

The chain recombines TRBV29-1 with TRBJ1-2; D ambiguous. The germline V gene has CDR1 SQVTM and CDR2 ANQGSEA. This CDR3 has 14 residues. With 0 bases removed from V and 5 bases from J, the gap between germline ends came to 13 bases. The CDR3 bases are TGCAGCGTTGAAGATTCGAGGAGAGATTATGGCTACACCTTC. Residues: CSVEDSRRDYGYTF.

The chain employs TRBV19 and TRBJ2-5; 15 bases align to TRBD2. J lost 2 bases, V lost 4 bases, and 5 bases had no gene match. CDR3 length: 17 residues. CDR1 is LNHDA, CDR2 SQIVND, per germline (reference sequence). CDR3 sequence reads: CASSNGLAGGIQETQYF. Here the CDR3 DNA reads TGTGCCAGTAGTAATGGACTAGCGGGAGGGATTCAAGAGACCCAGTACTTC.

The rearrangement uses TRBV9 and TRBJ2-3, with 7 bases that match TRBD2. Losses at the gene ends were 0 bases for V and 5 bases for J; bases not matched to a gene: 3. Looked up from germline, CDR1 is SGDLS and CDR2 is YYNGEE. The CDR3 contains 14 residues. The CDR3 is CASSVDLAVDTQYF. CDR3 nucleotide sequence: TGTGCCAGCAGCGTAGATCTAGCGGTAGATACGCAGTATTTT. The complete variable domain, with remaining parts taken from reference TRBV9 and TRBJ2-3, reads DSGVTQTPKHLITATGQRVTLRCSPRSGDLSVYWYQQSLDQGLQFLIQYYNGEERAKGNILERFSAQQFPDLHSELNLSSLELGDSALYFCASSVDLAVDTQYFGPGTRLTVL.

V and J are TRBV3-1 (or the pseudogene TRBV3-2) and TRBJ1-1; weak D call: TRBD1 (5 bases). CDR1 is LGHDT, CDR2 YNNKEL, per germline (reference sequence). CDR3 length equals 13 residues. Trimming cost V 0 bases and J 6 bases, with 8 bases left between them. The CDR3 nucleotides read TGTGCCAGCAGCCAAGATCCGACAGCTGAAGCTTTCTTT. This gives the protein CASSQDPTAEAFF.

This clone was seen more than once but under ten times. The chain joins TRBV5-8 to TRBJ1-6; 10 bases are shared with TRBD1. CDR3 length equals 17 residues. V dropped 3 bases and J dropped 8; count of bases not matched to a gene: 11. The V gene's germline CDR1 is SGHTS and CDR2 YDEGEE. CDR3 DNA sequence: TGTGCCAGCAGCTGGTCCGGGACAGGGGCGTCGGATTCACCCCTCCACTTT. The encoded protein is CASSWSGTGASDSPLHF.

The chain couples TRBV2 to TRBJ1-6; D not certain. The V end lost 9 bases, the J end lost 0 bases, and 15 bases lay between the germline ends. Germline-derived CDR1 and CDR2 are SNHLY and FYNNEI. The CDR3 consists of 16 residues. The chain's CDR3 is CASRTDTSSYNSPLHF. CDR3 bases: TGTGCCAGTCGTACAGATACGAGCTCCTATAATTCACCCCTCCACTTT.

The J gene is TRBJ1-3, the V gene TRBV5-1, with D hard to call. Germline assignment: CDR1 SGHRS and CDR2 YFSETQ. This CDR3 has 16 residues. Trimming took 0 bases from V and 4 from J, leaving 14 bases between them. CDR3 sequence: CASSLAGVPPGNTIYF. CDR3 nucleotide sequence: TGCGCCAGCAGCTTGGCCGGAGTCCCGCCAGGAAACACCATATATTTT.

The V and J genes are TRBV7-8 and TRBJ1-1; D is unclear. The length of the CDR3 is 11 residues. Germline CDR1 and CDR2: SGHVS and FQNEAQ. The ends were cut back, 6 bases at V and 10 bases at J, with 12 bases in the middle. The CDR3 region is CASSEGGPAFF. The CDR3 DNA reads TGTGCCAGCAGTGAAGGAGGACCAGCTTTCTTT.

The chain employs TRBV19 and TRBJ1-5; D possibly corresponds to TRBD1 (6 bases). CDR1 is LNHDA and CDR2 is SQIVND in the germline V gene (reference sequence). V was pared by 6 bases and J by 4 bases, with 19 bases between. This CDR3 has 16 amino acids. CDR3 in amino acids: CASRGPGVQGNQPQHF. The CDR3, as DNA: TGTGCCAGTAGAGGACCCGGGGTACAGGGTAATCAGCCCCAGCATTTT.

This rearrangement joins TRBV5-1 to TRBJ2-5, with 7 bases identical to TRBD2. This CDR3 is 15 amino acids long. CDR1 and CDR2 (germline): SGHRS, YFSETQ. V lost 1 base and J lost 5; bases outside the gene matches: 8. CDR3 loop: CASSLHGPGGETQYF. The CDR3, as DNA: TGCGCCAGCAGCTTGCACGGGCCCGGGGGGGAGACCCAGTACTTC.

The rearrangement joins TRBV7-2 to TRBJ2-5, with TRBD2 matching over 7 bases. This CDR3 region has 15 residues. The ends lost 5 bases at V and 5 bases at J; junction bases unmatched: 11. Germline loops: CDR1 SGHTA, CDR2 FQGNSA. The CDR3 DNA is TGTGCCAGCAGCCCATCCTGGGGGGGAGGGGAGACCCAGTACTTC. This codes for CASSPSWGGGETQYF.

The J gene is TRBJ1-6, the V gene TRBV6-6; 8 bases match TRBD1. J lost 13 bases, V lost 2 bases, and 10 bases had no gene match. CDR1 is MNHNY and CDR2 is SVGAGI in the germline V gene (reference sequence). This CDR3 spans 15 amino acids. CDR3 nucleotides: TGTGCCAGCAGTTACCTCGACAGGGGAGTCTCGCCCCTCCACTTT. Residues: CASSYLDRGVSPLHF.

This clone was observed once. The genes are TRBV7-2 and TRBJ2-7; TRBD1 agrees at 7 bases. CDR1 and CDR2 (germline): SGHTA, FQGNSA. V trimming: 3 bases; J trimming: 2 bases; junction bases outside the gene matches: 1. The CDR3 consists of 13 residues. The CDR3 here is CASSFGQAYEQYF. In DNA, the CDR3 is TGTGCCAGCAGCTTTGGACAGGCCTACGAGCAGTACTTC.